Sequencing of this T cell receptor (beta chain) was carried out in a study of blood T cell repertoires in COVID-19. Turning to the study itself: Two negative PCRs, clearance, or symptom resolution were required of recovered Cohort 3 donors. Samples representing acute and convalescent COVID-19 were sourced from the United States, Italy and Spain.

Recruitment covered under 25 US areas and drew participants whose ages spanned roughly 18 to 100 years. As handled by the study authors: It was from reference gene primer amplification that nucleated cell counts were estimated. Assay: immunoSEQ multiplex PCR; the TCRdb copy retains only in-frame clones and omits some. V, J and clone size were drawn from that table, and D and trimming were deduced from the DNA. This repertoire shows roughly 140,000 clones, under 90% found once; its top ten account for roughly 3.9%. Sequencing input: PBMCs or T cells enriched from blood (not recorded which). The origin of this receptor is a man aged 45-60 years in a cohort exposed to, infected with or recovered from COVID-19 (not recorded which).

The CDR3 here is CASSQTGNTEAFF. In DNA, the CDR3 is TGTGCCAGCAGCCAAACAGGGAACACTGAAGCTTTCTTT. This chain links TRBV3-1 (or the pseudogene TRBV3-2) with TRBJ1-1, with TRBD1 as a possible D gene (5 bases). The CDR3 spans 13 residues. V lost 2 bases, J lost 1 base, and 5 bases lay in between. Germline loops: CDR1 LGHDT, CDR2 YNNKEL (reference sequence).